A selection of T cell receptor beta chains follows, all from one sample in a study of siplizumab effects on memory and regulatory T cells. Sequencing used immunoSEQ multiplex PCR; TCRdb keeps in-frame clones, though not all of them. The sample yields 55,000 to 65,000 clones, just over 95% seen once. The sequenced sample was naive CD8+ T cells sorted from blood. The receptor set was obtained from a human donor in good health. CDR3s include the opening cysteine and the closing phenylalanine or tryptophan. The D gene is left open where the match is weak. Clone size appears in some rows only: once, few, many, or a class for an expanded clone.

V: TRBV7-9; J: TRBJ2-2; D: -; size: -; CDR3: CASSSPRTGELFF; DNA: TGTGCCAGCAGCTCGCCACGCACCGGGGAGCTGTTTTTT
V: TRBV9; J: TRBJ2-7; D: -; size: -; CDR3: CASSGGLVAAYEQYF; DNA: TGTGCCAGCAGCGGGGGACTCGTTGCCGCTTACGAGCAGTACTTC
V: TRBV4-1; J: TRBJ2-1; D: -; size: -; CDR3: CASSQADRESSYNEQFF; DNA: TGCGCCAGCAGCCAAGCTGATCGGGAGAGCTCCTACAATGAGCAGTTCTTC
V: TRBV7-2; J: TRBJ2-2; D: -; size: -; CDR3: CASSLESPGELFF; DNA: TGTGCCAGCAGCCTCGAGAGTCCCGGGGAGCTGTTTTTT
V: TRBV2; J: TRBJ2-1; D: -; size: -; CDR3: CASSESYGGYNEQFF; DNA: TGTGCCAGCAGTGAATCTTACGGGGGCTACAATGAGCAGTTCTTC
V: TRBV5-8; J: TRBJ2-1; D: -; size: -; CDR3: CASSLSTIGGGEQFF; DNA: TGTGCCAGCAGCTTGTCCACCATAGGAGGGGGTGAGCAGTTCTTC
V: TRBV6-1; J: TRBJ2-7; D: TRBD1; size: -; CDR3: CASSEGPGQGNDEQYF; DNA: TGTGCCAGCAGTGAAGGGCCGGGACAGGGGAATGACGAGCAGTACTTC
V: TRBV12-5; J: TRBJ2-5; D: -; size: -; CDR3: CASGLVGSGEQETQYF; DNA: TGTGCTAGTGGTTTGGTAGGATCTGGGGAACAAGAGACCCAGTACTTC
V: TRBV27; J: TRBJ1-2; D: -; size: -; CDR3: CASSLSQGDGYTF; DNA: TGTGCCAGCAGTTTATCACAGGGAGATGGCTACACCTTC
V: TRBV6-5; J: TRBJ2-1; D: -; size: -; CDR3: CASSYSGENEQFF; DNA: TGTGCCAGCAGTTACTCCGGGGAAAATGAGCAGTTCTTC
V: TRBV7-8; J: TRBJ2-5; D: -; size: -; CDR3: CASSLVWGSGETQYF; DNA: TGTGCCAGCAGCTTAGTATGGGGTTCCGGAGAGACCCAGTACTTC
V: TRBV15; J: TRBJ2-1; D: TRBD1; size: -; CDR3: CATSGWDRNSYNEQFF; DNA: TGTGCCACCAGCGGATGGGACAGGAACTCCTACAATGAGCAGTTCTTC
V: TRBV27; J: TRBJ2-5; D: TRBD1; size: -; CDR3: CASSPWTGGEQTQYF; DNA: TGTGCCAGCAGTCCCTGGACAGGGGGCGAGCAGACCCAGTACTTC
V: TRBV2; J: TRBJ2-7; D: -; size: -; CDR3: CASSEGGRPYEQYF; DNA: TGTGCCAGCAGTGAAGGTGGCAGGCCTTACGAGCAGTACTTC
V: TRBV30; J: TRBJ2-3; D: -; size: once; CDR3: CAWSVQAGGTDTQYF; DNA: TGTGCCTGGAGTGTACAGGCGGGTGGCACAGATACGCAGTATTTT
V: TRBV11-3; J: TRBJ2-1; D: -; size: -; CDR3: CASSARDPGSYNEQFF; DNA: TGTGCCAGCAGCGCCCGGGACCCCGGATCCTACAATGAGCAGTTCTTC